The T cell receptor beta chain described here comes from a study of T cell responses to AZD1222 COVID-19 vaccine. The V end lost 4 bases, the J end lost 0 bases, and 19 bases lay between the germline ends. Germline CDR1 LNHDA, CDR2 SQIVND (reference sequence). The CDR3 has 17 residues. Only in-frame clones appear in the TCRdb table, and some are missing; sequencing was by immunoSEQ multiplex PCR. Of about 150,000 clones listed, approximately 90% are singletons. This specimen was peripheral blood, taken 28 days after the second AZD1222 dose. This clonotype originated in an adult who received the AZD1222 COVID-19 vaccine. The chain couples TRBV19 to TRBJ2-7; a weak D match, TRBD1 (6 bases). CDR3 region: CASSKGRGQAASYEQYF. In DNA form, the CDR3 reads TGTGCCAGTAGTAAAGGCAGGGGCCAAGCGGCCTCCTACGAGCAGTACTTC. The full variable domain, with the rest looked up from reference TRBV19 and TRBJ2-7, is DGGITQSPKYLFRKEGQNVTLSCEQNLNHDAMYWYRQDPGQGLRLIYYSQIVNDFQKGDIAEGYSVSREKKESFPLTVTSAQKNPTAFYLCASSKGRGQAASYEQYFGPGTRLTVT.